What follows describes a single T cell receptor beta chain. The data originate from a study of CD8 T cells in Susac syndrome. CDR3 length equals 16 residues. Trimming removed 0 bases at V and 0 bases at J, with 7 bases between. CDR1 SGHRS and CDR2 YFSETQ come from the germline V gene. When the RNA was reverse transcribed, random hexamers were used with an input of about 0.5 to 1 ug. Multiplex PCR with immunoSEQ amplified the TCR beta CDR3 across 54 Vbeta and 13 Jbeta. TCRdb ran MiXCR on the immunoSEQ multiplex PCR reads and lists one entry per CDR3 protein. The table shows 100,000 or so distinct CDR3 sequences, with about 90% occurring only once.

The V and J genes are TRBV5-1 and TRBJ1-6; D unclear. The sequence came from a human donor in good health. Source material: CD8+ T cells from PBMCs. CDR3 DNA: TGCGCCAGCAGCTTGGACGTCCGCTCCTATAATTCACCCCTCCACTTT. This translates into CASSLDVRSYNSPLHF.